This T cell receptor beta chain was obtained from a study of T cells in Graves' hyperthyroidism and ophthalmopathy. RNA transcripts were the template for amplifying TCR beta CDR3 regions. A first-round RT-PCR of the TCR CDR3 used the HTBI primer set. TCRdb processed the multiplex PCR reads anew with MiXCR; each CDR3 protein has one entry. The data hold some 370,000 distinct CDR3 sequences, with over 13% observed a single time. Germline lookup yields CDR1 SGHDT and CDR2 YYEEEE. V dropped 4 bases and J dropped 5 bases, with 13 bases sitting between them. The CDR3 consists of 14 residues. Individuals with ophthalmopathy presented a Clinical Activity Score of at least 3, a NOSPECS grade of at least 4 and a duration under 3 months. Exclusions: uncontrolled infection, other autoimmune disease, pregnancy, lactation. Clinical symptoms, serum thyroxine, TRAb, thyroid ultrasound and orbital computed tomography established diagnosis.

This TCR was recovered from a man between 50 and 59 years old with Graves' ophthalmopathy. The sequencing input was blood. V and J are TRBV5-6 and TRBJ2-1; D assignment may be TRBD1 or TRBD2 (5 bases each). CDR3 in DNA: TGTGCCAGCAGCCGGTGGGGGTACAACAATGAGCAGTTCTTC. Encoded protein: CASSRWGYNNEQFF.